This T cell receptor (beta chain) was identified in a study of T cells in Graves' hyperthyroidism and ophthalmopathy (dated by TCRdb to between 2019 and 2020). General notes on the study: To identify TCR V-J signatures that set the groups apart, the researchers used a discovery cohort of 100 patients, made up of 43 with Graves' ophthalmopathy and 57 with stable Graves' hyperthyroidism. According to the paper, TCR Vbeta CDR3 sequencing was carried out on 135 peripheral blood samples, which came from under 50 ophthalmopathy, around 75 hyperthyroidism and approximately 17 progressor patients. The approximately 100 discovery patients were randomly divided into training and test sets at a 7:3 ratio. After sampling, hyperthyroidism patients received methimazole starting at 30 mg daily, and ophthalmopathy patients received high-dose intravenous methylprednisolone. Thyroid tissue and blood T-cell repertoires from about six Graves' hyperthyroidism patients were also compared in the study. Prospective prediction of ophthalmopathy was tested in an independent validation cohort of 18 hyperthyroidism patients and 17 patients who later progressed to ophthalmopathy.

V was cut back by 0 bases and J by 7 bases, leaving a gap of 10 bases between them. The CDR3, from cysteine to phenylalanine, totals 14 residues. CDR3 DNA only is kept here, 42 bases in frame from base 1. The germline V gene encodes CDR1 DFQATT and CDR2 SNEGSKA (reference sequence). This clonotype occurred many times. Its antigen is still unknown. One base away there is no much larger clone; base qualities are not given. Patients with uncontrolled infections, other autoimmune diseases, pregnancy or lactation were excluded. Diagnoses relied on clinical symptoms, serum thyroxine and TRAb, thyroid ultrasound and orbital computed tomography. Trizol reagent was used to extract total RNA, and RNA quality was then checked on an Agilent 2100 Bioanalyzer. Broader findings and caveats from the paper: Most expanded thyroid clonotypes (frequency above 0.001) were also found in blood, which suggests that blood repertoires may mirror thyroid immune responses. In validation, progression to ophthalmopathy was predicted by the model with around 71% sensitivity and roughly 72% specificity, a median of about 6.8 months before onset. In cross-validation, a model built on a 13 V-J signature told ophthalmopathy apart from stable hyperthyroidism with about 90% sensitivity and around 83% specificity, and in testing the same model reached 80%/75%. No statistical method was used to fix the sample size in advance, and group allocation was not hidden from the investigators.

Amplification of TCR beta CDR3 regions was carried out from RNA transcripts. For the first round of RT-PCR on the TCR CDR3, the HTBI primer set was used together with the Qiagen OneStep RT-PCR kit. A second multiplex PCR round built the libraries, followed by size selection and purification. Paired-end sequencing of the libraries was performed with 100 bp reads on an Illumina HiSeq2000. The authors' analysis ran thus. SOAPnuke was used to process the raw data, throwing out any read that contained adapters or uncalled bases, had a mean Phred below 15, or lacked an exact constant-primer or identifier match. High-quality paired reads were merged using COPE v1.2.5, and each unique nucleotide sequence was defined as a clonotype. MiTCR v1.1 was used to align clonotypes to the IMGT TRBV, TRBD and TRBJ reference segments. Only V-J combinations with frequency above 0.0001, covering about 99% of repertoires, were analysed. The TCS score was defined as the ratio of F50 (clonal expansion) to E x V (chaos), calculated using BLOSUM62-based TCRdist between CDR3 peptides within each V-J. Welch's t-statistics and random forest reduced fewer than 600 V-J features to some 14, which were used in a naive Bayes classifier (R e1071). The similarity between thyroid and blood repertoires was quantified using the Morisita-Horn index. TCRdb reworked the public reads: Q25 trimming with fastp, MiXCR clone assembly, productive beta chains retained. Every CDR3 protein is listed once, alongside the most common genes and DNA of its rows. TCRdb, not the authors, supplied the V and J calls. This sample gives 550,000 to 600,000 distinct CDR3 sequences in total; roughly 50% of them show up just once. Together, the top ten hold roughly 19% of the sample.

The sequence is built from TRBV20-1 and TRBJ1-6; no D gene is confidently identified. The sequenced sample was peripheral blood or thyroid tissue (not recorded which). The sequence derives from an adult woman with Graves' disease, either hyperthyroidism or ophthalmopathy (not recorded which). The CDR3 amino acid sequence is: CSAREWGENSPLHF. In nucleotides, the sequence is TGCAGTGCTAGAGAGTGGGGAGAGAATTCACCCCTCCACTTT.